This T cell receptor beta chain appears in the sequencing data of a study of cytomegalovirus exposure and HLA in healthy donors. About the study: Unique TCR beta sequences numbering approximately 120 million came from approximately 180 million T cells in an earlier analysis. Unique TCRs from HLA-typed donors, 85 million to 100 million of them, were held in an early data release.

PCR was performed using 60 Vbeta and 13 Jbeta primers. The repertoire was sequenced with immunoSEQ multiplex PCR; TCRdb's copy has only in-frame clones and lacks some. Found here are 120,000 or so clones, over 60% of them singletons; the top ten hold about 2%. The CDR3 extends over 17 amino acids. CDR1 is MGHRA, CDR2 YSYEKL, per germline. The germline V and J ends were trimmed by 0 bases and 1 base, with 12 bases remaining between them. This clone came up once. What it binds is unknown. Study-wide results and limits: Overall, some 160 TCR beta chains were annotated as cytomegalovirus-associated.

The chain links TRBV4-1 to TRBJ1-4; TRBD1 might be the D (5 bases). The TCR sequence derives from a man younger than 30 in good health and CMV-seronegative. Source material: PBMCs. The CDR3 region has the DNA TGCGCCAGCAGCCAAGATGGAGGGGTGCTAACTAATGAAAAACTGTTTTTT. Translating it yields CASSQDGGVLTNEKLFF.